This TCR beta chain was identified during a study of Ad26.COV2.S vaccination and SARS-CoV-2 variants. General study findings and limits: Vaccinated and placebo-treated recipients had similar non-spike TCR breadth. The study found higher spike-specific TCR breadth in vaccine than placebo recipients.

With regard to this clone: What it binds is unknown.

Libraries were prepared by immunoSEQ multiplex PCR; TCRdb keeps only in-frame clonotypes and omits some of them. The sample consists of 350,000 to 500,000 clones, roughly 87% of them appearing once. The CDR3 sequence is 19 residues long. Germline CDR1 is SEHNR and CDR2 is FQNEAQ (reference sequence). Unmatched junction bases numbered 11, after V lost 1 base and J lost 1 base. This sample's treatment: roughly 19 received Ad26.COV2.S at low or high dose, single or two shots; 5 received placebo; per-sample allocation not given. Sampling was performed 63 days after the first vaccine or placebo injection. It was Wuhan-strain SARS-CoV-2 spike that the Ad26 vaccine vector expressed.

The TCR sequence derives from a person between 18 and 60 years old who received the Ad26.COV2.S COVID-19 vaccine or a placebo. The sequences come from peripheral blood, collected in a trial of Ad26.COV2.S vaccine versus placebo. This chain uses TRBV7-9 with TRBJ1-3; TRBD1 agrees at 9 bases. CDR3 nucleotide sequence: TGTGCCAGCAGCTTAGGGGGCACCGGGACAGGGAGATCTGGAAACACCATATATTTT. Translated, it gives CASSLGGTGTGRSGNTIYF.